This TCR beta chain was identified during a study of cytomegalovirus exposure and HLA in healthy donors. The CDR3 sequence runs 17 residues, both termini included. Germline CDR1 and CDR2: SEHNR and FQNEAQ (reference sequence). Points on this clone: No DNA is shown, since the ends of the CDR3 on it are uncertain; the CDR3 is the one TCRdb lists.

The PCR employed 60 Vbeta primers together with 13 Jbeta primers. Only in-frame clones appear in the TCRdb table, and some are missing; sequencing was by immunoSEQ multiplex PCR. Among 90,000 to 100,000 clones, about 81% were seen once, and the ten largest hold 1.4%. Source material: PBMCs. The TCR was taken from a man aged 40-50 years in good health and CMV-seronegative. J is TRBJ2-3 and V is TRBV7-9; the D call in the table, TRBD2, was not verified against the DNA. This CDR3 is CASSPKSVGAGTDTRYF.